The present TCR beta chain was sequenced within a study of patients and donors after allogeneic stem cell transplantation (dated by TCRdb to 2019 to 2021). The receptor library was made with RT-PCR. Instrument on record: NextSeq 550. Through fastp at Q25 and MiXCR, TCRdb rebuilt clones from the public reads, retaining in-frame beta chains. Identical CDR3 proteins give one entry, which carries the most common genes and DNA. The sample yields 900,000 to 1,000,000 distinct CDR3 sequences; roughly 17% were counted once. Under 6.5% of the sample belongs to the ten largest clones. A note on this clonotype: Its antigen remains unidentified. Within one base of it there is no much larger clone, and no base qualities were kept.

The CDR3, from cysteine to phenylalanine, totals 14 residues. Here the CDR3 DNA is all that survives: 42 bases in frame from base 1. Ends trimmed: V by 0 bases, J by 5 bases; bases unmatched to a gene: 5. As encoded in the germline V gene (reference sequence), CDR1 is DFQATT while CDR2 is SNEGSKA. The sequencing input was blood, either unsorted or a sorted T cell fraction (not recorded which). The sequence was obtained from a human donor who was either an allogeneic HSCT recipient or a stem cell or donor lymphocyte infusion donor (not recorded which). It is not recorded whose cells these are; they may come from a transplant donor. The sequence joins TRBV20-1 to TRBJ2-3; 7 of the junction bases match TRBD1. The CDR3 region: CSARDGSGGDTQYF. The nucleotide sequence reads TGCAGTGCTAGAGATGGGTCAGGGGGAGATACGCAGTATTTT.